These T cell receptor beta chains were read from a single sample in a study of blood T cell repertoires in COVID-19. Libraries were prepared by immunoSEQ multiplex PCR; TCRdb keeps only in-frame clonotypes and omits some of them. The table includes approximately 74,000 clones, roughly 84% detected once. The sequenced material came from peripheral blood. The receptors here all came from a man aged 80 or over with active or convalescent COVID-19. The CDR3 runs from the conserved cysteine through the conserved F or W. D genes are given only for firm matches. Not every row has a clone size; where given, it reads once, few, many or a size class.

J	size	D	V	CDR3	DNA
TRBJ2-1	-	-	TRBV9	CASSYRSGASYNEQFF	TGTGCCAGCAGCTACCGTAGCGGAGCCTCCTACAATGAGCAGTTCTTC
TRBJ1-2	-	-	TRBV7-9	CASSFVDYGYTF	TGTGCCAGCAGCTTTGTAGACTATGGCTACACCTTC
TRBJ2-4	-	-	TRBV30	CAWSAPGAIIQYF	TGTGCCTGGAGTGCCCCAGGGGCGATCATTCAGTACTTC
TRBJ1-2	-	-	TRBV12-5	CASGLVETRAYGYTF	TGTGCTAGTGGTTTGGTAGAGACAAGAGCCTATGGCTACACCTTC
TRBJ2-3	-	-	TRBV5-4	CASSLAPTSTDTQYF	TGTGCCAGCAGCTTGGCTCCAACTAGCACAGATACGCAGTATTTT
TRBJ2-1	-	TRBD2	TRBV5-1	CASSLAGAGGYNEQFF	TGCGCCAGCAGCTTGGCCGGCGCGGGAGGGTACAATGAGCAGTTCTTC
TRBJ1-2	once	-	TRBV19	CASSTNNYGYTF	TGTGCCAGTAGTACTAATAACTATGGCTACACCTTC
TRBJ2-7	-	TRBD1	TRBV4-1	CASSQPGTGDHEQYF	TGCGCCAGCAGCCAACCCGGGACAGGGGACCACGAGCAGTACTTC
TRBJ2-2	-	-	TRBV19	CASSTRSRGNTGELFF	TGTGCCAGTAGTACACGGTCTAGAGGCAACACCGGGGAGCTGTTTTTT
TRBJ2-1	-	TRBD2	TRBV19	CASSILAGGPVNEQFF	TGTGCCAGTAGTATCTTAGCGGGAGGGCCGGTCAATGAGCAGTTCTTC
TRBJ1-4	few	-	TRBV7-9	CASSLRVRSRREKLFF	TGTGCCAGCAGCTTACGAGTGCGGTCCCGCCGGGAAAAACTGTTTTTT
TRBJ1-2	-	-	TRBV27	CASSPDRNYGYTF	TGTGCCAGCAGTCCCGACAGAAACTATGGCTACACCTTC
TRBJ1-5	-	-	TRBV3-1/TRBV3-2	CASSQQAGQPQHF	TGTGCCAGCAGCCAACAGGCTGGTCAGCCCCAGCATTTT
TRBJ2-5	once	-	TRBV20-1	CSARRQETQYF	TGCAGTGCTAGGAGGCAAGAGACCCAGTACTTC
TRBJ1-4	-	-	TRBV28	CASSLNQGSTNEKLFF	TGTGCCAGCAGTTTAAACCAGGGGTCGACTAATGAAAAACTGTTTTTT
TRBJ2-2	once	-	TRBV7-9	CASTKDTLTGELFF	TGTGCCAGCACCAAGGACACCCTTACCGGGGAGCTGTTTTTT
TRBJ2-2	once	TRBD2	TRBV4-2	CASSQPGLAGGTGELFF	TGTGCCAGCAGCCAACCGGGACTAGCGGGTGGTACCGGGGAGCTGTTTTTT
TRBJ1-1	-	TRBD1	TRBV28	CASSLGGGQVANTEAFF	TGTGCCAGCAGTTTGGGTGGGGGACAGGTCGCGAACACTGAAGCTTTCTTT
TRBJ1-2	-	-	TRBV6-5	CASSYRGQRGYTF	TGTGCCAGCAGTTACCGGGGACAAAGGGGCTACACCTTC
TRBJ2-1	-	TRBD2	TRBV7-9	CASSPVGTSSHNEQFF	TGTGCCAGCAGCCCAGTCGGGACTAGCAGTCACAATGAGCAGTTCTTC